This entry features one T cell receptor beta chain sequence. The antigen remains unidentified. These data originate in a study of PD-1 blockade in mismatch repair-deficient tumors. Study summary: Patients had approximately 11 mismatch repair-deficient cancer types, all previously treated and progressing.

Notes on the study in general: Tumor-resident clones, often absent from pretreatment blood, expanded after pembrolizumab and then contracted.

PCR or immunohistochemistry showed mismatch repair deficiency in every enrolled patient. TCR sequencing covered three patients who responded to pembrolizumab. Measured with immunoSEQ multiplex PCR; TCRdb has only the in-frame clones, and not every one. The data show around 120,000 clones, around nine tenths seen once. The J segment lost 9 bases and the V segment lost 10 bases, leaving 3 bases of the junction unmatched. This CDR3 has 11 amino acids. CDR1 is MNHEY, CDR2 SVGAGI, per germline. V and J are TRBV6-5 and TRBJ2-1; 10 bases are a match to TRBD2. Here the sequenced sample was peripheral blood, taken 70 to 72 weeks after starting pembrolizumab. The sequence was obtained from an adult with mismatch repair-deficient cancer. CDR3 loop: CATLAGVEQFF. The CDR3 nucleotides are TGTGCCACCCTAGCGGGAGTTGAGCAGTTCTTC.